This T cell receptor (beta chain) derives from a study of siplizumab effects on memory and regulatory T cells. Study-level findings and limits: The majority of clones, roughly 80-95% of proliferating CD4+ or CD8+ clones, lacked an assignable naive or memory phenotype.

Profiling relied on immunoSEQ multiplex PCR, and the TCRdb table lists in-frame clones only, not all of them. Of around 95,000 clones listed, about 94% are singletons. As concerns this clone: The antigen is unknown.

CDR1 is LNHDA and CDR2 is SQIVND in the germline V gene (reference sequence). There are 16 residues in the CDR3. V shed 2 bases, J shed 4 bases, and the junction held 8 bases outside the gene matches. The sample consisted of non-Treg CD4+ T cells sorted from blood. This chain connects TRBV19 to TRBJ2-1; 7 nucleotides match TRBD1. The TCR sequence derives from a human donor in good health. CDR3 DNA: TGTGCCAGTAGTATACGAGGTTGGACAGGTTACAATGAGCAGTTCTTC. It is translated as CASSIRGWTGYNEQFF.